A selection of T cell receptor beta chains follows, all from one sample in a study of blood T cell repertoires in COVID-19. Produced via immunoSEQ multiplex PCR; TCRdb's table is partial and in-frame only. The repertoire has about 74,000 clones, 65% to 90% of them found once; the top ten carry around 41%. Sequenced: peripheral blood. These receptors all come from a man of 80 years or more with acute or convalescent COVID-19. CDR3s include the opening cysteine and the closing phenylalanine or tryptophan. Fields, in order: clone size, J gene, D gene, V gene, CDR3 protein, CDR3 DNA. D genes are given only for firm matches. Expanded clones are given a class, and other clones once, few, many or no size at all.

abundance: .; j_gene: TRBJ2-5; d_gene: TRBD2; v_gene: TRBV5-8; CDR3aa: CASSLGGGGKQETQYF; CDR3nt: TGTGCCAGCAGCTTGGGGGGCGGGGGAAAACAAGAGACCCAGTACTTC
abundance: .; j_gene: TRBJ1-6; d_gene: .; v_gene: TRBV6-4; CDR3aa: CASSVTPGNSPLHF; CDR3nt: TGTGCCAGCAGTGTCACGCCGGGGAATTCACCCCTCCACTTT
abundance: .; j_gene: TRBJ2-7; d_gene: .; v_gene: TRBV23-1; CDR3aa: CASSQALNRDEQYF; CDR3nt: TGCGCCAGCAGTCAAGCCCTAAACAGAGACGAGCAGTACTTC
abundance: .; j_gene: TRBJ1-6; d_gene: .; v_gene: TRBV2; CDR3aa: CASSVRLYNSPLHF; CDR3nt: TGTGCCAGCAGTGTCAGACTGTATAATTCACCCCTCCACTTT
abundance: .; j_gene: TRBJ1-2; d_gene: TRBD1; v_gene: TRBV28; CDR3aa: CASSPAWTGGYGYTF; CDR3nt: TGTGCCAGCAGTCCAGCATGGACAGGGGGCTATGGCTACACCTTC
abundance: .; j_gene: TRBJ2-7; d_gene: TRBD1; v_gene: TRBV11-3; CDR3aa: CASSLRQGPYEQYF; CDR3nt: TGTGCCAGCAGCTTACGACAGGGGCCCTACGAGCAGTACTTC
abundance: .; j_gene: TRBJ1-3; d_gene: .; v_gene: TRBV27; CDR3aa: CASSLRQGPFPGNTIYF; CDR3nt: TGTGCCAGCAGTTTAAGGCAGGGGCCCTTCCCTGGAAACACCATATATTTT
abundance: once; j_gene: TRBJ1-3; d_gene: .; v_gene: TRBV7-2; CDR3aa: CASSPSAGSGNTIYF; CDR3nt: TGTGCCAGCAGCCCCAGTGCAGGGTCTGGAAACACCATATATTTT
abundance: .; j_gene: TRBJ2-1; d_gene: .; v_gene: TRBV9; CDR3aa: CASSVAPTVPTRSSYNEQFF; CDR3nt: TGTGCCAGCAGCGTAGCCCCAACCGTACCGACTCGGAGCTCCTACAATGAGCAGTTCTTC
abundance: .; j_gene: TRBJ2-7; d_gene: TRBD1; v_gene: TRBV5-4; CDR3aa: CASSLAQGAHYEQYF; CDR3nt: TGTGCCAGCAGCTTGGCGCAGGGGGCCCACTACGAGCAGTACTTC
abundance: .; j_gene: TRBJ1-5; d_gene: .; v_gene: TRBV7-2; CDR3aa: CASSLGRDQPQHF; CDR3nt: TGTGCCAGCAGCTTAGGCAGGGATCAGCCCCAGCATTTT
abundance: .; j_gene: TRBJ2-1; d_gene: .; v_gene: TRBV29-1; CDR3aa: CSVEDTADRTDEQFF; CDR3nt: TGCAGCGTTGAAGATACCGCTGACAGGACCGATGAGCAGTTCTTC
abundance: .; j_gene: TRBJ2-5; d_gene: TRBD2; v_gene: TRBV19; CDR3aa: CASSPGSSGAQETQYF; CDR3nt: TGTGCCAGTAGTCCCGGTTCTAGCGGAGCCCAAGAGACCCAGTACTTC
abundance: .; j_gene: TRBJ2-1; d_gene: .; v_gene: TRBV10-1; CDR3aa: CASSNSRYEQFF; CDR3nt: TGCGCCAGCAGCAATTCACGGTATGAGCAGTTCTTC
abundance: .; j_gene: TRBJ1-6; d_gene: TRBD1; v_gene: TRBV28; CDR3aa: CASSPSTGGSNSPLHF; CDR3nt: TGTGCCAGCAGTCCCTCGACAGGGGGTTCGAATTCACCCCTCCACTTT
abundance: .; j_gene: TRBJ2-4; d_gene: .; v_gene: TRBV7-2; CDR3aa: CASSSPREDIQYF; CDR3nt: TGTGCCAGCAGCTCCCCCAGGGAGGACATTCAGTACTTC
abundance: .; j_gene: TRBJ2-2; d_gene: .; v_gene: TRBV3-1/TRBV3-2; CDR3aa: CASSRLGTGTGELFF; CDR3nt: TGTGCCAGCAGCCGCCTGGGGACTGGCACCGGGGAGCTGTTTTTT
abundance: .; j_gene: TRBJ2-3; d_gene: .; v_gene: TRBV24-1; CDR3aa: CATSSSGAHTQYF; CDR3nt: TGTGCCACCAGCAGTTCAGGGGCTCATACGCAGTATTTT
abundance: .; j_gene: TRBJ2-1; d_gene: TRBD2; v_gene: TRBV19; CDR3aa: CASKRGAGDYNEQFF; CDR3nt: TGTGCCAGTAAAAGGGGAGCGGGAGACTACAATGAGCAGTTCTTC
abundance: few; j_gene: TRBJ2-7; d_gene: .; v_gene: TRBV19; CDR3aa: CASSLTGLREQYF; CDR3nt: TGTGCCAGTAGCTTGACAGGTTTACGCGAGCAGTACTTC
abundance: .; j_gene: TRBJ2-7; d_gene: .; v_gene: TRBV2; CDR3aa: CASSEGAGKFYEQYF; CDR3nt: TGTGCCAGCAGTGAAGGGGCAGGGAAGTTCTACGAGCAGTACTTC
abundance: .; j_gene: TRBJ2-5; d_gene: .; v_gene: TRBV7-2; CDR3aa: CASSRSPPDVREGQYF; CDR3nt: TGTGCCAGCAGCCGCTCCCCCCCCGACGTACGAGAGGGACAGTACTTC
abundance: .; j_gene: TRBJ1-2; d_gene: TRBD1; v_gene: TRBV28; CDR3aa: CASGQPGTGMDGYTF; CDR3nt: TGTGCCAGCGGCCAGCCTGGGACAGGGATGGATGGCTACACCTTC
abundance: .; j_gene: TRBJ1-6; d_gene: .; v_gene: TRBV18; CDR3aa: CASSPRTESNSPLHF; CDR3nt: TGTGCCAGCTCACCACGGACAGAAAGTAATTCACCCCTCCACTTT
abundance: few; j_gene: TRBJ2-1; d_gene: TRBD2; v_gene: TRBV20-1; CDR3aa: CSASAGRSYNEQFF; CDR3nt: TGCAGTGCTAGTGCCGGGAGGTCCTACAATGAGCAGTTCTTC
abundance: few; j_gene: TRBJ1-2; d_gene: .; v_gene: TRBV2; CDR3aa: CASSVQGQDGYTF; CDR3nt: TGTGCCAGCAGTGTTCAGGGTCAGGATGGCTACACCTTC
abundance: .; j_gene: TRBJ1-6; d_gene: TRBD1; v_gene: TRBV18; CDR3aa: CASSPTLGGQGAGSPLHF; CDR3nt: TGTGCCAGCTCACCAACATTAGGGGGACAGGGGGCCGGTTCACCCCTCCACTTT
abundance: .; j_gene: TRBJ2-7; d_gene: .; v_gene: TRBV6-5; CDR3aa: CASSHRGSSYEQYF; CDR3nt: TGTGCCAGCAGCCACCGGGGGAGCTCCTACGAGCAGTACTTC
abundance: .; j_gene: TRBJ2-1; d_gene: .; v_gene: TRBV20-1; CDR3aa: CSAPNNEQFF; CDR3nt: TGCAGTGCCCCCAACAATGAGCAGTTCTTC
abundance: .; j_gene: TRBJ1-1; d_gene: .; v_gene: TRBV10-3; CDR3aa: CAISISVGQRNTEAFF; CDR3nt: TGTGCCATCAGCATATCCGTGGGGCAGAGGAACACTGAAGCTTTCTTT
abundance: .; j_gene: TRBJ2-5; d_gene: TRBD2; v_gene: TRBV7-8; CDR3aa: CASSRGLAGGETQYF; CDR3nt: TGTGCCAGCAGCCGTGGACTAGCGGGGGGGGAGACCCAGTACTTC
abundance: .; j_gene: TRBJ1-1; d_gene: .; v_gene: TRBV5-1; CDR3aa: CASSLDLNTEAFF; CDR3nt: TGCGCCAGCAGCTTGGACTTAAACACTGAAGCTTTCTTT
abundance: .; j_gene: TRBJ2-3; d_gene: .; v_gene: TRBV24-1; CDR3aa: CATSERINTQYF; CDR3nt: TGTGCCACCAGTGAGCGGATCAATACGCAGTATTTT